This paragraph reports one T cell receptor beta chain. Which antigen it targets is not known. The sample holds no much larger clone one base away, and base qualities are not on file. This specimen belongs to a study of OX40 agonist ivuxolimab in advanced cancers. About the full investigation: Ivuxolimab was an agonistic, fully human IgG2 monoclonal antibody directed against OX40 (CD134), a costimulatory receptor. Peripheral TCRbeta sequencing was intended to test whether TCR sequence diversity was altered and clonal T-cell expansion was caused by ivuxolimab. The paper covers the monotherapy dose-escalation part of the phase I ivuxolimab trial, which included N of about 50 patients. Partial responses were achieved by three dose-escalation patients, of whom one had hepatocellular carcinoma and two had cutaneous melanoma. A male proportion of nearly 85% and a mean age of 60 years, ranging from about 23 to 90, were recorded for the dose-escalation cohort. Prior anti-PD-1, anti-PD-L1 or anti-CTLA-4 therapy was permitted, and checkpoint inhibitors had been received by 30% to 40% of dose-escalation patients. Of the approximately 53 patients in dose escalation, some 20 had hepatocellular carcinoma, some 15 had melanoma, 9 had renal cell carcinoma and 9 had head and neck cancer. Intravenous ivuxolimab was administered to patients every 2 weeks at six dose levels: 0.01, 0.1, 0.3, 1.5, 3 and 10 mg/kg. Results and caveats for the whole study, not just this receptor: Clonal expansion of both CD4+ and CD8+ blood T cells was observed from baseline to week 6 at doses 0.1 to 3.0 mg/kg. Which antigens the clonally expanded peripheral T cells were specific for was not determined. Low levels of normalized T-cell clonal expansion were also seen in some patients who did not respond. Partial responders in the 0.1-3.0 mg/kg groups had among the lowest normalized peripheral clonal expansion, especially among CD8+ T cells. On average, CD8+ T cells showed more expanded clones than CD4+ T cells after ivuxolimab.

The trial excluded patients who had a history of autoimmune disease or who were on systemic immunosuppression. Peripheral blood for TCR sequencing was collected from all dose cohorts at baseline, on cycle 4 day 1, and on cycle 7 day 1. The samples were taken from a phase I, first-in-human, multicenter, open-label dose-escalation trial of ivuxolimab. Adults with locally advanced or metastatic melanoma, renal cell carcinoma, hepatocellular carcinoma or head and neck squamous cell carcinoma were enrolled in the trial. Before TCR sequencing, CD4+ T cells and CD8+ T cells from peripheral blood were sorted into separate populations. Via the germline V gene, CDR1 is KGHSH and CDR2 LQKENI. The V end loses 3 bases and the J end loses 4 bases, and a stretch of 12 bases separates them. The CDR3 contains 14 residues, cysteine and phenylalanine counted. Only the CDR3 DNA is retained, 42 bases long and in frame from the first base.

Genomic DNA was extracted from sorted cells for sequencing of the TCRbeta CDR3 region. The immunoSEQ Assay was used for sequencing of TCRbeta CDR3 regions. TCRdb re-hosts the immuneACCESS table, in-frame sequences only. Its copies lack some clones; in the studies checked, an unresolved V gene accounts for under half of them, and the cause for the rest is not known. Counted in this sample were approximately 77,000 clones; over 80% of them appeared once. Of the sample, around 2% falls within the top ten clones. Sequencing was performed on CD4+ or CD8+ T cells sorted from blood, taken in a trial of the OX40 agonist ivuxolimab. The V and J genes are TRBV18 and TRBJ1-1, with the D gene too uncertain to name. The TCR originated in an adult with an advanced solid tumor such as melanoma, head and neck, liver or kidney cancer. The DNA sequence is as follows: TGTGCCAGCTCACCCCTTCTTGGGTTCACTGAAGCTTTCTTT. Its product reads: CASSPLLGFTEAFF.